Listed below are T cell receptor beta chains from one sample, sequenced in a study of shared clonotypes between healthy human individuals. Some clones are missing from TCRdb's copy, which holds only in-frame ones; the method was immunoSEQ multiplex PCR. This table holds about 1 million clones, about three quarters found once. Sequenced material: memory CD4+ T cells sorted from blood. These receptors originate from a man younger than 30 in good health. The CDR3 runs from the conserved cysteine through the conserved F or W. The D gene is left open where the match is weak. Where a row states a size, it is once, few, many or the class of an expanded clone; other rows omit it.

>TRBJ2-2|TRBV14|-|-
CASSILAPGNTGELFF
TGTGCCAGCAGTATATTGGCCCCCGGGAACACCGGGGAGCTGTTTTTT
>TRBJ1-6|TRBV2|-|once
CASSEAYTETARSTYNSPLHF
TGTGCCAGCAGTGAAGCTTACACCGAAACGGCCCGGTCCACCTATAATTCACCCCTCCACTTT
>TRBJ1-3|TRBV6-5|TRBD1|-
CASSRGQAGNTIYF
TGTGCCAGCAGCCGAGGACAGGCTGGAAACACCATATATTTT
>TRBJ2-7|TRBV11-1|-|-
CASSLEEGISYEQYF
TGTGCCAGCAGCTTAGAGGAGGGGATTTCCTACGAGCAGTACTTC
>TRBJ2-7|TRBV5-1|-|-
CASSPFSGTGTYEQYF
TGCGCCAGCAGCCCCTTTAGCGGGACAGGGACCTACGAGCAGTACTTC
>TRBJ1-3|TRBV27|-|-
CARPEQGSLGNTIYF
TGTGCCAGACCCGAACAGGGCTCTTTAGGAAACACCATATATTTT
>TRBJ2-6|TRBV10-3|-|-
CAISISLTGANVLTF
TGTGCCATCAGTATAAGCTTAACTGGGGCCAACGTCCTGACTTTC
>TRBJ1-2|TRBV4-1|TRBD1|-
CASSQETGTGTVINYGYTF
TGCGCCAGCAGCCAGGAGACCGGGACAGGGACCGTCATTAACTATGGCTACACCTTC
>TRBJ2-7|TRBV10-1|-|few
CASSDNRHEQYF
TGCGCCAGCAGTGATAATAGACACGAGCAGTACTTC
>TRBJ2-5|TRBV4-1|-|once
CASSPDSGRVGETQYF
TGCGCCAGCAGCCCGGACAGTGGGAGGGTCGGAGAGACCCAGTACTTC
>TRBJ2-7|TRBV5-4|TRBD2|-
CASKGGGSYEQYF
TGTGCCAGCAAGGGCGGGGGTTCCTACGAGCAGTACTTC
>TRBJ1-2|TRBV28|TRBD1|-
CASSSRDRGKDGYTF
TGTGCCAGCAGTTCTCGGGACAGGGGAAAGGATGGCTACACCTTC
>TRBJ1-3|TRBV4-3|-|-
CASSQARGFSGNTIYF
TGCGCCAGCAGCCAGGCTCGGGGGTTCTCTGGAAACACCATATATTTT
>TRBJ1-6|TRBV9|-|few
CASSMGAGPLNSPLHF
TGTGCCAGCAGCATGGGGGCCGGACCTCTTAATTCACCCCTCCACTTT
>TRBJ2-3|TRBV5-6|-|-
CASSHTARRRITDTQYF
TGTGCCAGCAGTCACACCGCGCGGCGAAGGATCACAGATACGCAGTATTTT
>TRBJ1-4|TRBV9|TRBD1|-
CASSGTTGGGEKLFF
TGTGCCAGCAGCGGCACTACAGGGGGAGGTGAAAAACTGTTTTTT
>TRBJ2-1|TRBV29-1|TRBD2|-
CSTLAGFYNEQFF
TGCAGCACTCTAGCGGGCTTCTACAATGAGCAGTTCTTC
>TRBJ2-1|TRBV10-1|TRBD2|once
CASSEGTSRAQFF
TGCGCCAGCAGTGAGGGGACTAGTCGGGCTCAGTTCTTC
>TRBJ1-3|TRBV6-1|-|-
CASSESFSGNTIYF
TGTGCCAGCAGTGAGTCATTCTCTGGAAACACCATATATTTT
>TRBJ2-1|TRBV7-9|-|few
CASSLAVSSYNEQFF
TGTGCCAGCAGTTTGGCAGTTAGCTCCTACAATGAGCAGTTCTTC
>TRBJ1-2|TRBV5-1|TRBD1|-
CASSLVTGNDYTF
TGCGCCAGCAGCTTGGTGACAGGGAATGACTACACCTTC
>TRBJ1-1|TRBV6-6|-|-
CASSQRGPNTEAFF
TGTGCCAGCAGCCAAAGAGGACCGAACACTGAAGCTTTCTTT
>TRBJ1-5|TRBV5-8|-|-
CASTLGRGGQPQHF
TGTGCCAGCACCCTTGGCAGGGGCGGACAGCCCCAGCATTTT
>TRBJ2-1|TRBV6-6|TRBD2|-
CASSDSGTSFNEQFF
TGTGCCAGCAGTGACTCCGGGACTAGTTTCAATGAGCAGTTCTTC
>TRBJ1-2|TRBV4-1|-|-
CASSQGQATNYGYTF
TGCGCCAGCAGCCAAGGGCAGGCGACTAACTATGGCTACACCTTC
>TRBJ2-1|TRBV2|TRBD1|-
CATARDRNNNEQFF
TGTGCCACCGCGCGGGACAGGAATAACAATGAGCAGTTCTTC
>TRBJ2-1|TRBV27|-|-
CASSSFRSNEQFF
TGTGCCAGCAGCTCCTTTCGTAGCAATGAGCAGTTCTTC
>TRBJ2-2|TRBV11-2|TRBD1|-
CASSVGQGTTGELFF
TGTGCCAGCAGCGTAGGACAGGGGACCACCGGGGAGCTGTTTTTT
>TRBJ2-1|TRBV7-3|TRBD2|few
CASSLGLARHNEQFF
TGTGCCAGCAGCCTTGGACTAGCTCGCCACAATGAGCAGTTCTTC
>TRBJ2-2|TRBV5-4|-|-
CASSLPSGAGELFF
TGTGCCAGCAGCTTACCTTCCGGAGCCGGGGAGCTGTTTTTT
>TRBJ2-7|TRBV6-5|-|-
CASSYAGLVADEQYF
TGTGCCAGCAGTTACGCGGGCTTGGTTGCCGACGAGCAGTACTTC
>TRBJ2-1|TRBV11-2|-|once
CASSLGLGPEQFF
TGTGCCAGCAGCTTAGGACTAGGTCCGGAGCAGTTCTTC